This T cell receptor (beta chain) originates from a study of OX40 agonist ivuxolimab in advanced cancers. Study-wide background: With ivuxolimab, an agonistic anti-OX40 (CD134) antibody, patients were treated.

Clones were read by immunoSEQ multiplex PCR, and TCRdb kept only the in-frame ones, dropping some. This table has roughly 79,000 clones, roughly 84% appearing once. Blood got drawn at baseline, again on cycle 4 day 1, and then on cycle 7 day 1. This CDR3 comprises 16 residues. CDR1 and CDR2 from the germline V gene are LNHDA and SQIVND (reference sequence). Trimming took 5 bases from V and 5 from J, leaving 21 bases between them. The sequence was obtained from an adult with an advanced solid tumor such as melanoma, head and neck, liver or kidney cancer. The chain recombines TRBV19 with TRBJ1-2; D is perhaps TRBD1 (6 bases). The sequenced sample was CD4+ or CD8+ T cells sorted from blood, obtained in a trial of the OX40 agonist ivuxolimab. The CDR3 sequence: CASSLGPDRRIYGYTF. In DNA, the CDR3 is TGTGCCAGTAGTCTAGGGCCGGACAGACGAATATATGGCTACACCTTC.